These 17 T cell receptor beta chains originate from one sample sequenced in a study of T cell changes during pregnancy in multiple sclerosis. Profiling relied on immunoSEQ multiplex PCR, and the TCRdb table lists in-frame clones only, not all of them. The repertoire includes under 80,000 clones, more than 90% of them detected once, and over 3.5% sits in the top ten. The sample consisted of peripheral blood, taken after pregnancy. These receptor sequences come from a female donor in good health, enrolled as a control in a pregnancy study.

This chain uses TRBV27 with TRBJ2-2; 10 positions match TRBD2. Germline-derived CDR1 and CDR2 are MNHEY and SMNVEV (reference sequence). The CDR3 extends over 19 amino acids. V was pared by 2 bases and J by 6 bases, with 15 bases of the junction left unmatched. As DNA, the CDR3 is TGTGCCAGCAGTTTAATGGCCTTTCTAGCGGGAGATAGGGCCGGGGAGCTGTTTTTT. Residues: CASSLMAFLAGDRAGELFF.

This chain connects TRBV2 to TRBJ2-1; 7 bases match TRBD1. From germline, CDR1 is SNHLY and CDR2 FYNNEI. The CDR3 extends over 16 amino acids. Trimming removed 6 bases from V and 4 bases from J; junction bases left unmatched: 12. CDR3 protein: CASRVTLGGDYNEQFF. The DNA of the CDR3 is TGTGCCAGCAGGGTGACACTAGGGGGCGATTACAATGAGCAGTTCTTC.

Comments on this clone: The same CDR3 can be traced to other DNA sequences in this sample. The rearrangement links TRBV6-5 to TRBJ2-5, with D maybe TRBD1 (6 bases). The germline gives CDR1 MNHEY, CDR2 SVGAGI. The CDR3 has 13 residues. The germline V and J ends were trimmed by 3 bases and 2 bases, with 7 bases remaining between them. CDR3 bases: TGTGCCAGCAGTTATCAGGGGCAAGAGACCCAGTACTTC. Amino acids: CASSYQGQETQYF.

The chain is built from TRBV25-1 and TRBJ1-2; D is perhaps TRBD1 (6 bases). Germline CDR1 MGHDK, CDR2 SYGVNS. Trimming took off 4 bases at V and 5 bases at J, with 8 bases between the two ends. This CDR3 contains 12 residues. The CDR3 DNA reads as TGTGCCAGCAGTGCAGGGGTTTATGGCTACACCTTC. Its translation: CASSAGVYGYTF.

V usage is TRBV11-2 and J usage is TRBJ2-2, with 7 bases that match TRBD1. The CDR3 runs 16 residues. Germline V gives CDR1 SGHAT, CDR2 FQNNGV. V trimming: 6 bases; J trimming: 6 bases; junction bases outside the gene matches: 13. The CDR3 DNA follows: TGTGCCAGCAGGCATATAAGGGGGCGATCGGCCGGGGAGCTGTTTTTT. Residues: CASRHIRGRSAGELFF.

On this clone itself: In the same sample, other DNA sequences code for this CDR3. V usage is TRBV7-9 and J usage is TRBJ1-4, with no clear D. CDR1 is SEHNR and CDR2 is FQNEAQ in the germline V gene (reference sequence). Trimming cost V 5 bases and J 2 bases, with 12 bases left between them. This CDR3 has 15 amino acids. The CDR3 DNA sequence: TGTGCCAGCAGCCCCGGACTGACGACTAATGAAAAACTGTTTTTT. It yields the protein CASSPGLTTNEKLFF.

CDR3 sequence reads: CASRRGGSNQPQHF. CDR3 DNA: TGTGCCAGCAGAAGGGGAGGGAGCAATCAGCCCCAGCATTTT. This chain uses TRBV27 with TRBJ1-5; tentatively, D is TRBD1 (5 bases). CDR1 and CDR2 (germline): MNHEY, SMNVEV (reference sequence). This CDR3 has 14 residues. V was trimmed by 6 bases and J by 1 base, leaving 10 bases between them.

This chain uses TRBV9 with TRBJ1-1, with 7 bases identical to TRBD1. There are 15 residues in the CDR3. The germline gives CDR1 SGDLS, CDR2 YYNGEE. V shed 7 bases, J shed 7 bases, and the junction held 16 bases outside the gene matches. The CDR3 DNA follows: TGTGCCAGCGGCCGGGACAGCAGCGCGGCGGGTGAAGCTTTCTTT. Protein: CASGRDSSAAGEAFF.

The chain is built from TRBV5-1 and TRBJ2-1, with TRBD2 identical over 11 bases. The CDR3 has 14 residues. The germline V gene has CDR1 SGHRS and CDR2 YFSETQ. Trimming cost V 3 bases and J 5 bases; bases outside gene matches: 1. CDR3 sequence reads: CASSWGLADNEQFF. The CDR3 DNA is TGCGCCAGCAGCTGGGGACTAGCGGACAATGAGCAGTTCTTC.

This chain links TRBV5-8 with TRBJ2-2; 10 positions agree with TRBD1. This CDR3 has 16 residues. The germline V gene has CDR1 SGHTS and CDR2 YDEGEE. V lost 4 bases and J lost 3; bases outside the gene matches: 6. The CDR3 DNA follows: TGTGCCAGCAGCCTTCCCGGGACAGGGGACACCGGGGAGCTGTTTTTT. Encoded protein: CASSLPGTGDTGELFF.

The chain couples TRBV28 to TRBJ2-7, with a weak D call TRBD1 (5 bases). Trimming cost V 3 bases and J 2 bases, with 23 bases left between them. This CDR3 comprises 18 residues. From germline, CDR1 is MDHEN and CDR2 SYDVKM. The CDR3 nucleotides are TGTGCCAGCAGTTTCATCTCACGACCGGTAGGGGCTACCTACGAGCAGTACTTC. Encoded protein: CASSFISRPVGATYEQYF.

V usage is TRBV27 and J usage is TRBJ1-2; D not certain. V was cut by 2 bases and J by 4 bases, with 17 bases left in between. CDR3 size: 16 residues. Germline CDR1 reads MNHEY; CDR2 reads SMNVEV (reference sequence). The CDR3 nucleotides read TGTGCCAGCAGTTTAAGGAGGGAAGAATTTCTCTATGGCTACACCTTC. It encodes CASSLRREEFLYGYTF.

The chain joins TRBV23-1 to TRBJ2-7; 9 bases line up with TRBD1. Being an ORF, TRBV23-1 has a function that is uncertain. The CDR3 is 14 residues long. Trimming took 5 bases from V and 4 from J; bases not matched to a gene: 6. DNA of the CDR3: TGCGCCAGCAGTTACCGGGACAGGGTTTACGAGCAGTACTTC. It translates to CASSYRDRVYEQYF.

This clone was detected once. The V and J genes are TRBV4-1 and TRBJ2-7, with TRBD2 identical over 7 bases. CDR1 and CDR2 (germline): MGHRA, YSYEKL. This CDR3 is 13 amino acids long. V lost 4 bases, J lost 1 base, and 1 base stayed unmatched. The CDR3 spells CASSPAGSYEQYF. The CDR3 DNA is TGCGCCAGCAGCCCAGCGGGGTCCTACGAGCAGTACTTC.

This clone occurred once. This chain links TRBV6-1 with TRBJ1-3, with TRBD1 as a possible D gene (5 bases). CDR1 MNHNS and CDR2 SASEGT come from the germline V gene. Between the trimmed V and J ends, which lost 2 bases and 8 bases, there was a span of 16 bases. CDR3 length: 15 residues. CDR3 nucleotide sequence: TGTGCCAGCAGTGAACAGGGATCTCGGTCGGACACCATATATTTT. Translated: CASSEQGSRSDTIYF.

The chain carries TRBV27 and TRBJ2-3, with 13 bases matching TRBD2. J lost 6 bases, V lost 3 bases, and 3 bases had no gene match. The germline V gene encodes CDR1 MNHEY and CDR2 SMNVEV (reference sequence). CDR3 length: 15 amino acids. The CDR3 DNA sequence: TGTGCCAGCAGTTTGACTAGCGGGGGGCGGGATACGCAGTATTTT. Translation: CASSLTSGGRDTQYF.

V and J are TRBV7-2 and TRBJ2-7, with a weak D call TRBD1 (6 bases). This CDR3 contains 15 residues. V was shortened by 1 base and J by 2 bases, with 12 bases between the two germline ends. Germline V gives CDR1 SGHTA, CDR2 FQGNSA. The CDR3 region is CASSLDQGQTYEQYF. The CDR3 nucleotides are TGTGCCAGCAGCTTAGATCAGGGACAAACCTACGAGCAGTACTTC.